A single sample is the source of the 8 T cell receptor beta chains below, sequenced in a study of shared clonotypes between healthy human individuals. The table came from immunoSEQ multiplex PCR; TCRdb's copy has only in-frame clones and leaves some out. This sample carries over 2 million clones, approximately 94% of them seen once, and the ten largest clones take approximately 1.2%. Naive CD8 cells lacked CD45RO, underwent positive selection for CCR7 and left out terminally differentiated effector memory CD45RA+ cells. Source material: naive CD8+ T cells sorted from blood. The receptors originated from a man younger than 35 in good health.

The rearrangement uses TRBV2 and TRBJ1-4; D call uncertain. Per germline, CDR1 SNHLY and CDR2 FYNNEI. CDR3 length: 15 residues. The V gene lost 3 bases and the J gene lost 7 bases, with 15 bases spanning the gap. The CDR3 coding sequence is TGTGCCAGCAGTGACGGGGTGCCACCAGGTGAAAAACTGTTTTTT. As protein: CASSDGVPPGEKLFF.

CDR3 bases: TGTGCCAGCAGTTTTTTCGTGGGACAAAGCAATTCACCCCTCCACTTT. Translation: CASSFFVGQSNSPLHF. This chain joins TRBV28 and TRBJ1-6; D may be TRBD1 (6 bases). The CDR3 totals 16 residues. V lost 3 bases and J lost 7, with 16 bases in between. Germline values: CDR1 MDHEN, CDR2 SYDVKM.

DNA for the CDR3: TGTGCCATCAGTGATCGTCCTAGCGGGACGGTTGAGCAGTTCTTC. This sequence encodes CAISDRPSGTVEQFF. V and J are TRBV10-3 and TRBJ2-1, with 9 bases aligning to TRBD2. CDR3 length: 15 amino acids. J was trimmed by 9 bases and V by 3 bases; bases with no gene match: 9. Germline CDR1 is ENHRY and CDR2 is SYGVKD.

The genes are TRBV5-4 and TRBJ2-1, with D tentatively TRBD2 (6 bases). This CDR3 has 15 residues. The V end lost 3 bases, the J end lost 5 bases, and 15 bases lay between the germline ends. In germline, CDR1 is SGHNT, CDR2 YYREEE (reference sequence). This CDR3 reads CASSSPTGGDNEQFF. CDR3 coding DNA: TGTGCCAGCAGCTCCCCCACCGGGGGAGACAATGAGCAGTTCTTC.

This chain links TRBV6-5 with TRBJ2-7; no clear D. Germline V gene sequence: CDR1 MNHEY, CDR2 SVGAGI. Trimming pared 2 bases from V and 5 bases from J, leaving 19 bases between. The CDR3 is 16 amino acids. The CDR3: CASSYGLSGSSNEQYF. The CDR3 region has the DNA TGTGCCAGCAGTTACGGATTATCGGGTTCGTCTAACGAGCAGTACTTC.

The V call is TRBV7-9, the J call TRBJ2-7, with 11 bases lining up with TRBD2. This CDR3 spans 15 amino acids. Trimming cost V 5 bases and J 2 bases; bases outside gene matches: 5. Germline V lookup: CDR1 SEHNR, CDR2 FQNEAQ (reference sequence). The CDR3 DNA is TGTGCCAGCAGCAACCTAGCGGGGGGCCCCTACGAGCAGTACTTC. Its translation is CASSNLAGGPYEQYF.

This chain uses TRBV4-1 with TRBJ2-2; a weak D match, TRBD2 (7 bases). V was shortened by 0 bases and J by 4 bases, with 12 bases between the two germline ends. Germline V CDR1 and CDR2: MGHRA, YSYEKL. The CDR3 covers 16 residues. The CDR3, as DNA: TGCGCCAGCAGCCAAGATAAGGGGGAGGGCACCGGGGAGCTGTTTTTT. Amino acid sequence: CASSQDKGEGTGELFF.

This chain links TRBV30 with TRBJ2-7, with 8 nucleotides matching TRBD2. The V gene end was trimmed by 0 bases and the J gene end by 5 bases; junction bases not matched to a gene: 3. Germline CDR1 GTSNPN, CDR2 SVGIG (reference sequence). The CDR3 contains 13 residues. Here the CDR3 reads CAWSVISGDEQYF. CDR3 bases: TGTGCCTGGAGTGTCATTAGCGGGGACGAGCAGTACTTC.